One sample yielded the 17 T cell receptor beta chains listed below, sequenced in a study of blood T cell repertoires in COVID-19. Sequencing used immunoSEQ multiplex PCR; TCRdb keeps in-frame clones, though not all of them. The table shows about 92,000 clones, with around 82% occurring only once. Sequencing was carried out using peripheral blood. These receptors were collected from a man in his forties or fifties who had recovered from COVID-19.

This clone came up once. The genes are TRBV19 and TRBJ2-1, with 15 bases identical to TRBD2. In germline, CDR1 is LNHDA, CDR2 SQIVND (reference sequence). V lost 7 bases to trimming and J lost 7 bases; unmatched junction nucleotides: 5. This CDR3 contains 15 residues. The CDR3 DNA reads TGTGCCAGTACCGCCGGGACTAGCGGGGGGAATGAGCAGTTCTTC. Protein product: CASTAGTSGGNEQFF.

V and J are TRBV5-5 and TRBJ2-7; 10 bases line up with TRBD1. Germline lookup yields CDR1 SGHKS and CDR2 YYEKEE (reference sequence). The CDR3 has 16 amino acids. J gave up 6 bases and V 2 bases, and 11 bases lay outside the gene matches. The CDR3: CASSFLGGTGASEQYF. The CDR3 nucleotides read TGTGCCAGCAGCTTTTTAGGGGGGACAGGGGCTAGCGAGCAGTACTTC.

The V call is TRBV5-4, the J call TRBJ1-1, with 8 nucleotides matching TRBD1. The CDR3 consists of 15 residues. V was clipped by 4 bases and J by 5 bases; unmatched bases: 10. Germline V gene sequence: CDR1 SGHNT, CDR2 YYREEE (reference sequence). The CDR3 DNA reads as TGTGCCAGCAGCGTAGGACAGGGTCAACGGACTGAAGCTTTCTTT. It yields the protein CASSVGQGQRTEAFF.

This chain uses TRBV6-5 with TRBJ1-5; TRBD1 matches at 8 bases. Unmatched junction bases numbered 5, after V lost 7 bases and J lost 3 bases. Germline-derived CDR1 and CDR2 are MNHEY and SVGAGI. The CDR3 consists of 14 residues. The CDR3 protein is CASTQGAFNQPQHF. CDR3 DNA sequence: TGTGCCAGCACCCAGGGGGCGTTCAATCAGCCCCAGCATTTT.

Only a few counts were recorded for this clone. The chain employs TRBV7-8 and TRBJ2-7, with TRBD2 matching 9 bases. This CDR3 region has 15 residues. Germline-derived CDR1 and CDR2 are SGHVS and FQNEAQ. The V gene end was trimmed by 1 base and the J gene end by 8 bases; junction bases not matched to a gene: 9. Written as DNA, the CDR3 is TGTGCCAGCAGCTTAGACCTAGCGGGGACTAGCCAGCAGTACTTC. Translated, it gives CASSLDLAGTSQQYF.

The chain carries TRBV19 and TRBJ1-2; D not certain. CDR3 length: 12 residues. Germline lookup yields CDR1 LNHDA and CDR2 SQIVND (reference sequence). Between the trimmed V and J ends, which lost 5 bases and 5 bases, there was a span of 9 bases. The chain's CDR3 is CASSSTEYGYTF. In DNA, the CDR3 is TGTGCCAGTAGTTCTACTGAATATGGCTACACCTTC.

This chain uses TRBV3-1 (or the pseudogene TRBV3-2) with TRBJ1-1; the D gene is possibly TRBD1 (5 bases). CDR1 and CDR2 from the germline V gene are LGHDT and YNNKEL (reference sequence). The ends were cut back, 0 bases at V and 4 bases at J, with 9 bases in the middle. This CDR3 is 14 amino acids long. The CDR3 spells CASSQDRVLTEAFF. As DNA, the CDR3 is TGTGCCAGCAGCCAAGACAGGGTCCTCACTGAAGCTTTCTTT.

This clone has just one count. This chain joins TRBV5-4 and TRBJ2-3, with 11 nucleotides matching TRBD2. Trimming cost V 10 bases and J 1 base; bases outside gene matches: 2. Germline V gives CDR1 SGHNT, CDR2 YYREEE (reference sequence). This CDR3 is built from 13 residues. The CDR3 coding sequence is TGTGCCGGGACTAGCGGACGCACAGATACGCAGTATTTT. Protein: CAGTSGRTDTQYF.

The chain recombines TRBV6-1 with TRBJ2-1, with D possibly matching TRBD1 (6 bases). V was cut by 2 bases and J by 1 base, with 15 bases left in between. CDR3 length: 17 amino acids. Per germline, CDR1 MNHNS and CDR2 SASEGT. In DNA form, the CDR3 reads TGTGCCAGCAGTGAAAGGGCAGGGGTTGGATCCTACAATGAGCAGTTCTTC. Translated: CASSERAGVGSYNEQFF.

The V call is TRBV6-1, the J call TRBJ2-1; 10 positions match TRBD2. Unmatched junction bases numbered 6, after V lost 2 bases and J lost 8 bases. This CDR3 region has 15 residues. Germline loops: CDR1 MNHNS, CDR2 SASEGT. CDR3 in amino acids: CASSELAGERDEQFF. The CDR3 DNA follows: TGTGCCAGCAGTGAACTAGCGGGGGAACGGGATGAGCAGTTCTTC.

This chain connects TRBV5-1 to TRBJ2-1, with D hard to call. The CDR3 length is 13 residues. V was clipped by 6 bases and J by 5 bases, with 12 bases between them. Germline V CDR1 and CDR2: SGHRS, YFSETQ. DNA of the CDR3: TGCGCCAGCACCCGGTACAGTAACAATGAGCAGTTCTTC. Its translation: CASTRYSNNEQFF.

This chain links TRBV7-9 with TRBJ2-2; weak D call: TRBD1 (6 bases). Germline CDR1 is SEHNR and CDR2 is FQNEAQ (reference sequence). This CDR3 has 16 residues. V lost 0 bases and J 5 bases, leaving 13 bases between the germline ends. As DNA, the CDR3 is TGTGCCAGCAGCTTAGCGGGGGCAATTATGACCGGGGAGCTGTTTTTT. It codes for CASSLAGAIMTGELFF.

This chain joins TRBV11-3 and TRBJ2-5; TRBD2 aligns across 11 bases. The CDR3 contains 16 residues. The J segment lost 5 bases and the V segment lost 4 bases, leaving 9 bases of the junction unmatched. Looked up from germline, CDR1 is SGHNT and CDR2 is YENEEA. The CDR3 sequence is CASSSIAGGPEETQYF. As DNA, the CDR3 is TGTGCCAGCAGCTCGATAGCGGGAGGGCCTGAGGAGACCCAGTACTTC.

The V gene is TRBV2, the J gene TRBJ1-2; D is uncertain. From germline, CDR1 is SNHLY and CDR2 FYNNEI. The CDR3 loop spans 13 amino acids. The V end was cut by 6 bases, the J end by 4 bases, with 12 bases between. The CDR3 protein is CASSDDMIYGYTF. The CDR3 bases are TGTGCCAGCAGCGACGACATGATCTATGGCTACACCTTC.

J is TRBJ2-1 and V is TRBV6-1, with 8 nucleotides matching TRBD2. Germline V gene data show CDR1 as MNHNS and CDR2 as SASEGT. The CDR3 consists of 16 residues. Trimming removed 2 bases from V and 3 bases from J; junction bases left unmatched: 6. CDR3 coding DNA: TGTGCCAGCAGTGAATGGGCGGGAGGAGTCTACAATGAGCAGTTCTTC. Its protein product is CASSEWAGGVYNEQFF.

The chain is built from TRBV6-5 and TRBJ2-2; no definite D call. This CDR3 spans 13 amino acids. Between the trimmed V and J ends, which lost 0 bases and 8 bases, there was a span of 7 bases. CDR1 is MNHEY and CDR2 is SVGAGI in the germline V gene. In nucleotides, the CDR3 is TGTGCCAGCAGTTACTCGGTGACAGGGGAGCTGTTTTTT. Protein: CASSYSVTGELFF.

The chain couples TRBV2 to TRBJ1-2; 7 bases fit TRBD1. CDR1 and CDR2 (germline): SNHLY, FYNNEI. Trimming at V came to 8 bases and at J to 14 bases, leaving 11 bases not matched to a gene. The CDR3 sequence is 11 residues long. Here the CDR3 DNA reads TGTGCCAGCGGCTCCGGGACAGATCCTACCTTC. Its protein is CASGSGTDPTF.